This TCR beta chain was retrieved from a study of cytomegalovirus exposure and HLA in healthy donors. Turning to the study itself: The same platform as the roughly 700 first-cohort repertoires was used for the 120 or so validation repertoires, a later analysis reported. Whole-study findings and limits: It was found in a later analysis that first-cohort TCR clusters tended to co-occur in the 130 or so validation repertoires. The authors enumerated 150 to 200 TCR beta chains as linked to cytomegalovirus. A few of the chains that were CMV-associated were confirmed in vitro to be specific for CMV antigens.

Using immunoSEQ multiplex PCR, the repertoire was profiled, and TCRdb retains in-frame clones only, with some absent. The table has roughly 330,000 clones, 87% seen once. J gave up 5 bases and V 3 bases, and 3 bases lay outside the gene matches. The germline CDR1 and CDR2 sequences are SGDLS and YYNGEE. This CDR3 region has 15 residues. As for this clone: Its antigen is not identified.

The gene calls are TRBV9 and TRBJ2-5; 14 bases align to TRBD2. Input material: PBMCs. This sequence was found in a woman aged 25 to 39 in good health and CMV-seropositive. Here the CDR3 DNA reads TGTGCCAGCAGCGGCGGGACTAGCGGGAGCGAGACCCAGTACTTC. Translating gives CASSGGTSGSETQYF.